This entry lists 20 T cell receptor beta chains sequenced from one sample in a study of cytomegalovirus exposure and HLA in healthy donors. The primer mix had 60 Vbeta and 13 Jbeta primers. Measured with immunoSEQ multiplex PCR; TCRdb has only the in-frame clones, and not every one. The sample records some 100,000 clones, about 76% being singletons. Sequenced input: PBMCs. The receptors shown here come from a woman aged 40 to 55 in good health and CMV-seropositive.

The CDR3 sequence: CASSIYRNTIYGYTF. CDR3 DNA sequence: TGTGCCAGCAGCATATACAGGAACACTATCTATGGCTACACCTTC. The rearrangement uses TRBV7-2 and TRBJ1-2; D is perhaps TRBD1 (5 bases). CDR3 length: 15 amino acids. Germline V gene lookup returns CDR1 SGHTA and CDR2 FQGNSA. V was cut by 5 bases and J by 4 bases, with 17 bases left in between.

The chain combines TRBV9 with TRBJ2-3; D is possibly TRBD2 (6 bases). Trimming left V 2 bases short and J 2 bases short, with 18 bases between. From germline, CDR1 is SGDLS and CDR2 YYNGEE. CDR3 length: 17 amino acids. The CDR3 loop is CASSVRGGADFTDTQYF. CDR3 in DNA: TGTGCCAGCAGCGTTCGAGGAGGGGCGGACTTCACAGATACGCAGTATTTT.

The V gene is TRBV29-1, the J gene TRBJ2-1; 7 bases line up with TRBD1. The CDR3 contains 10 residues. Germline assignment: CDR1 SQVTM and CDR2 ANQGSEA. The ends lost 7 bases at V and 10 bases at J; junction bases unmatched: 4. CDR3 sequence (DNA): TGCAGCGCCGGACAGGCCGAGCAGTTCTTC. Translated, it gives CSAGQAEQFF.

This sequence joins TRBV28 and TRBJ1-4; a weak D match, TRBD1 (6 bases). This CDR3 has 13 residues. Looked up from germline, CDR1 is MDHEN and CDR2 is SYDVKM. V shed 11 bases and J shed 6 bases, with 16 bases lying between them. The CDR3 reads CAVGGPQYEKLFF. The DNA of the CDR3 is TGTGCCGTCGGGGGGCCCCAATATGAAAAACTGTTTTTT.

CDR3 protein: CASSKVQGTIYF. CDR3 DNA sequence: TGTGCCAGCAGCAAAGTTCAGGGCACCATATATTTT. The chain combines TRBV21-1 with TRBJ1-3; TRBD1, the D gene given by the table, was not confirmed from the DNA. TRBV21-1 represents a pseudogene. This CDR3 has 12 residues.

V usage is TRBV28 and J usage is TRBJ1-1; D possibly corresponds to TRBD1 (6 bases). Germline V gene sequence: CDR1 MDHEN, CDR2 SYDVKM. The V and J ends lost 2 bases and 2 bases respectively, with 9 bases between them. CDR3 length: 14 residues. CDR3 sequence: CASSLAGANTEAFF. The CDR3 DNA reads TGTGCCAGCAGTTTAGCAGGGGCAAACACTGAAGCTTTCTTT.

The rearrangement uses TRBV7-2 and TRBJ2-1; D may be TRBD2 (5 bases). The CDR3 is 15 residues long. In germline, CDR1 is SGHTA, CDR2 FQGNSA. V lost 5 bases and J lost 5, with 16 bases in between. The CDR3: CASSTRGSGNNEQFF. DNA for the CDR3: TGTGCCAGCAGCACCCGGGGTAGTGGGAACAATGAGCAGTTCTTC.

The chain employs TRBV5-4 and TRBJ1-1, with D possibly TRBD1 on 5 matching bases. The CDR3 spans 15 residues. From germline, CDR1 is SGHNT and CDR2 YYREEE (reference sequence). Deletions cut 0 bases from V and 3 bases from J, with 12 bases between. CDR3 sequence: CASSLGSGGDTEAFF. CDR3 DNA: TGTGCCAGCAGCTTGGGGTCGGGGGGGGACACTGAAGCTTTCTTT.

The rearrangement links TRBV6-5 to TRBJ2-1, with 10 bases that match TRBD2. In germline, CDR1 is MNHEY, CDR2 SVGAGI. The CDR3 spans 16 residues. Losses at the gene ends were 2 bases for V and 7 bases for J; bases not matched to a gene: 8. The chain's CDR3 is CASSYTAGGYGNEQFF. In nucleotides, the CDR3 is TGTGCCAGCAGTTACACAGCGGGGGGGTATGGAAATGAGCAGTTCTTC.

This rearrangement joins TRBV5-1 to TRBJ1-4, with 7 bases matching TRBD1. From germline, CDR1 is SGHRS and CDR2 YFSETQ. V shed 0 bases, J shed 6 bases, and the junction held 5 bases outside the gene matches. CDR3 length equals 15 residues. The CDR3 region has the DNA TGCGCCAGCAGCTTGGGAGGGGGCTTGGATGAAAAACTGTTTTTT. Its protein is CASSLGGGLDEKLFF.

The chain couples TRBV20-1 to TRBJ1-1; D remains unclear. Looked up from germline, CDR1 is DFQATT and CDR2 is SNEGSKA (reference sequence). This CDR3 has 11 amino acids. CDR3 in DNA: TGCGGAGGCCCGCAGAACACTGAAGCTTTCTTT. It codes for CGGPQNTEAFF.

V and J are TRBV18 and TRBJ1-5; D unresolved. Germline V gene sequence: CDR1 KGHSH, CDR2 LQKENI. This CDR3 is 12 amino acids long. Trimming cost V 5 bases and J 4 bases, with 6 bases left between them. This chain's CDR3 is CASSTTNQPQHF. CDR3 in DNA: TGTGCCAGCTCAACTACAAATCAGCCCCAGCATTTT. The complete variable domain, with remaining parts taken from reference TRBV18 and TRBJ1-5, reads NAGVMQNPRHLVRRRGQEARLRCSPMKGHSHVYWYRQLPEEGLKFMVYLQKENIIDESGMPKERFSAEFPKEGPSILRIQQVVRGDSAAYFCASSTTNQPQHFGDGTRLSIL.

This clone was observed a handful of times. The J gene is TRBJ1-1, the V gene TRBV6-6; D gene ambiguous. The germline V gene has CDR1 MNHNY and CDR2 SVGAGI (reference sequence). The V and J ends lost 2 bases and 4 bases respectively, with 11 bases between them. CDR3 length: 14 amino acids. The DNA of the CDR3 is TGTGCCAGCAGTTACATTGGAGGGAGCACTGAAGCTTTCTTT. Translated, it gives CASSYIGGSTEAFF.

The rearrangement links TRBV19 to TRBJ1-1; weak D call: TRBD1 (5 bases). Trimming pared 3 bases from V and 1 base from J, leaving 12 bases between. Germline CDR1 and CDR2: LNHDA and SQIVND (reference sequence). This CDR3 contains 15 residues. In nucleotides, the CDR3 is TGTGCCAGTAGTATTGACGGTAGGGGGAACACTGAAGCTTTCTTT. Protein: CASSIDGRGNTEAFF.

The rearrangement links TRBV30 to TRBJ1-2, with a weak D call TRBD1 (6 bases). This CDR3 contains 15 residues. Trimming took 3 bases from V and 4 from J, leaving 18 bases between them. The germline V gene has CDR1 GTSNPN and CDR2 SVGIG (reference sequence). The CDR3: CAWSRPQGTFYGYTF. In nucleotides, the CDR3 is TGTGCCTGGAGCCGGCCACAGGGAACTTTCTATGGCTACACCTTC. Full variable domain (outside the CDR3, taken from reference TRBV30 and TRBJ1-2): SQTIHQWPATLVQPVGSPLSLECTVEGTSNPNLYWYRQAAGRGLQLLFYSVGIGQISSEVPQNLSASRPQDRQFILSSKKLLLSDSGFYLCAWSRPQGTFYGYTFGSGTRLTVV.

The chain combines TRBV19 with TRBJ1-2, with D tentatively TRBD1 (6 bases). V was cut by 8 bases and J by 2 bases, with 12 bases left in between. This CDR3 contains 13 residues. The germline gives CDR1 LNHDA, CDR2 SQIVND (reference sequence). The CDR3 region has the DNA TGTGCCAGTGCGGACAGATTAAACTATGGCTACACCTTC. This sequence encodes CASADRLNYGYTF.

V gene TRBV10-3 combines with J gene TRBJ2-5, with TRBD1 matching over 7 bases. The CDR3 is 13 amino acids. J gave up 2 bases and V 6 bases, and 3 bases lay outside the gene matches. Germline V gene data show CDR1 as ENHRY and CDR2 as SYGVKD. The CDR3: CAISTGEQETQYF. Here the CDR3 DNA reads TGTGCCATCAGCACAGGGGAACAAGAGACCCAGTACTTC.

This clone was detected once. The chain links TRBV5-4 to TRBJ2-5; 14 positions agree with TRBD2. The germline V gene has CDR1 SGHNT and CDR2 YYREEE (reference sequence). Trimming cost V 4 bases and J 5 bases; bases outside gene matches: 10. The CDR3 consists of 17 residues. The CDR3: CASSPRLAGGPGETQYF. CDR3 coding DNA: TGTGCCAGCAGCCCAAGACTAGCGGGGGGGCCCGGGGAGACCCAGTACTTC.

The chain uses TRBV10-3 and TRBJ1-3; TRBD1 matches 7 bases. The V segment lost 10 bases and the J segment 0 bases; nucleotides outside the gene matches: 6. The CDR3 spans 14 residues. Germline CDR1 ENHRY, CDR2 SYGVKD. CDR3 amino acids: CASAQGLSGNTIYF. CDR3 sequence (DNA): TGTGCCAGCGCACAGGGGCTCTCTGGAAACACCATATATTTT.

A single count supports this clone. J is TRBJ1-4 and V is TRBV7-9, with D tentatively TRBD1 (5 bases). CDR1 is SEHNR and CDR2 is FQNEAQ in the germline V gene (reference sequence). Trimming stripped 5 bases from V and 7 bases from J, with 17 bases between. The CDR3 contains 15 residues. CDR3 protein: CASSPSGRVSEKLFF. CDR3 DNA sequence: TGTGCCAGCAGCCCCTCGGGCAGGGTCAGTGAAAAACTGTTTTTT.